These 2 T cell receptor beta chains came from one sample sequenced in a study of T cells after yellow fever vaccination. TCRdb redid the calling of the 5' RACE reads with MiXCR, one entry per CDR3 protein. The data contain roughly 500,000 distinct CDR3 sequences, roughly 21% of them singletons. Sequencing was performed on PBMCs, taken 15 days after the yellow fever booster vaccination. These receptors were taken from a man aged 30 to 45 who received the YFV17D yellow fever vaccine.

The chain combines TRBV7-2 with TRBJ2-2, with 9 nucleotides matching TRBD2. CDR1 and CDR2 from the germline V gene are SGHTA and FQGNSA. The V and J ends lost 5 bases and 5 bases, in that order; junction bases with no gene match: 12. CDR3 length equals 17 residues. The CDR3 sequence is CASSLRRTSVLTGELFF. The CDR3 region has the DNA TGTGCCAGCAGCCTTCGAAGGACTAGCGTTCTGACCGGGGAGCTGTTTTTT.

There are a few counts of this clonotype. The chain joins TRBV10-3 to TRBJ1-1; no firm D call. Trimming took 6 bases from V and 3 from J, leaving 11 bases between them. The germline V gene encodes CDR1 ENHRY and CDR2 SYGVKD. The CDR3 has 13 amino acids. The DNA of the CDR3 is TGTGCCATCAGCGTAAGCGGAGACACTGAAGCTTTCTTT. Its translation: CAISVSGDTEAFF.